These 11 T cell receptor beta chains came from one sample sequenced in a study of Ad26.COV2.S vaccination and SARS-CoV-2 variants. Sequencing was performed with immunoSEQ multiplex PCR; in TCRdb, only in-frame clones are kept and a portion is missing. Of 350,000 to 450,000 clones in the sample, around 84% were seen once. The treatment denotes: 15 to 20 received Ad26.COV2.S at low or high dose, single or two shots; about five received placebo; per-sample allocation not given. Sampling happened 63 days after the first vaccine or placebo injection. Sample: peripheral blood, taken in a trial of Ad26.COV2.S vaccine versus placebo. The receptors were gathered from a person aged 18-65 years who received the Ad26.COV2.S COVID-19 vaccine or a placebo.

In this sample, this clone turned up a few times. CDR3 loop: CASRLASRGEFKNIQYF. CDR3 bases: TGTGCAAGTCGCTTAGCGTCACGGGGGGAATTTAAAAACATTCAGTACTTC. J is TRBJ2-4 and V is TRBV12-2; no DNA check was done on the table's D call, TRBD2. TRBV12-2 is reported as a pseudogene. The CDR3 totals 17 residues.

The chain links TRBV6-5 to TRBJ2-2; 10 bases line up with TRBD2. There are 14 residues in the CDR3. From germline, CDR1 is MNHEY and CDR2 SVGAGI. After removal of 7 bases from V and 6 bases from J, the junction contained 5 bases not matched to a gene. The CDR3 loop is CASTPGTSAGELFF. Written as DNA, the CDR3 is TGTGCCAGCACCCCCGGGACTAGCGCCGGGGAGCTGTTTTTT.

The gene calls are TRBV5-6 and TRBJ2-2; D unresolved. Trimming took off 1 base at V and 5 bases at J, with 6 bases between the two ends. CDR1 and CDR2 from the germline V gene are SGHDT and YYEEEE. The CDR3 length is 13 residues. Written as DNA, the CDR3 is TGTGCCAGCAGCTTGAAGGAAACCGGGGAGCTGTTTTTT. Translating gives CASSLKETGELFF.

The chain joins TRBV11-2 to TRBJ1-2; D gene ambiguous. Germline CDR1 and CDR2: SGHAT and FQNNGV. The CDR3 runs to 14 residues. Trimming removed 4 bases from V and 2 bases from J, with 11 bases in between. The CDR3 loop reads CASSWSAPNYGYTF. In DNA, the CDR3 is TGTGCCAGCAGCTGGTCAGCCCCAAACTATGGCTACACCTTC.

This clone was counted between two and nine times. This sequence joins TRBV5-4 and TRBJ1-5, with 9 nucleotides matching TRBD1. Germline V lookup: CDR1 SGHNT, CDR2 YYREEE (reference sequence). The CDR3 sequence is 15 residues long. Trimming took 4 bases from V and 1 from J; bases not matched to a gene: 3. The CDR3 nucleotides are TGTGCCAGCAGCCCGGGACAGGGAAGCAATCAGCCCCAGCATTTT. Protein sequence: CASSPGQGSNQPQHF.

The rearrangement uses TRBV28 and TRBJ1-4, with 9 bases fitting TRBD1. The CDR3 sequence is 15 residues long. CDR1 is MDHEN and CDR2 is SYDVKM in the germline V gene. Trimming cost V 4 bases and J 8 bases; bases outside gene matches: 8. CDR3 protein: CASSSRDRATEKLFF. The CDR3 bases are TGTGCCAGCAGTTCACGGGACAGGGCAACCGAAAAACTGTTTTTT.

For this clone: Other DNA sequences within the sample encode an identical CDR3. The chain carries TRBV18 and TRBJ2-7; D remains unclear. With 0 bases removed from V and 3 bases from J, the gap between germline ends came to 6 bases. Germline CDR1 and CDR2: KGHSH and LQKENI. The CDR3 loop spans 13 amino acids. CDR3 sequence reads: CASSPPSSYEQYF. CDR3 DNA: TGTGCCAGCTCACCACCTTCTAGCTACGAGCAGTACTTC. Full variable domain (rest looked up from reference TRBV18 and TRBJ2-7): NAGVMQNPRHLVRRRGQEARLRCSPMKGHSHVYWYRQLPEEGLKFMVYLQKENIIDESGMPKERFSAEFPKEGPSILRIQQVVRGDSAAYFCASSPPSSYEQYFGPGTRLTVT.

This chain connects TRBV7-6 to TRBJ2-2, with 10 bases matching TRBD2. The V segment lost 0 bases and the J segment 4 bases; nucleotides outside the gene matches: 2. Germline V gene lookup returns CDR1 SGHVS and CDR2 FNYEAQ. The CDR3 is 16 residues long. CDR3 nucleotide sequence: TGTGCCAGCAGCTTAGCGGCTAGCGGGAGCACCGGGGAGCTGTTTTTT. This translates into CASSLAASGSTGELFF.

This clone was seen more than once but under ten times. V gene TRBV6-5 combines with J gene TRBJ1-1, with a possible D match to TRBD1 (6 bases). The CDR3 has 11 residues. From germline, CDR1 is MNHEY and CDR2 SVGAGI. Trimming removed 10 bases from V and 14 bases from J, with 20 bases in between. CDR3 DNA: TGTGCCACCCAAACAGGGTTTGGTTTCTTCTTT. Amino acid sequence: CATQTGFGFFF.

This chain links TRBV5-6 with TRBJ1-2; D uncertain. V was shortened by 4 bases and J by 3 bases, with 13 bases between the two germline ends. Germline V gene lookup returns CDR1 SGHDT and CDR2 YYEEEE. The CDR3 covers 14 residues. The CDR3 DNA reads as TGTGCCAGCAGCCAGATTGAAAATTACTATGGCTACACCTTC. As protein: CASSQIENYYGYTF.

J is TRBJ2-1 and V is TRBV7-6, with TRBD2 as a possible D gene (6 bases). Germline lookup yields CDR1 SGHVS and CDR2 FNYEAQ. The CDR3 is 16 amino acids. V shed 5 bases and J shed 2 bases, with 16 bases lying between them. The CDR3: CASSVNSGIPYNEQFF. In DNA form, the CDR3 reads TGTGCCAGCAGCGTTAATAGCGGAATTCCCTACAATGAGCAGTTCTTC.